The clone carrying this T cell receptor beta chain was counted between two and nine times. The antigen is not known. A 5'RACE reaction primed in the constant segment made cDNA libraries of TCR alpha and TCR beta, and these carried sample barcodes and UMIs. One entry per CDR3 protein results from TCRdb running MiXCR on the 5' RACE reads. This sample has roughly 450,000 distinct CDR3 sequences, with 15% to 20% found just once. The data were taken from a study of T-cell memory formation after mild COVID-19. On the study more broadly: Clusters were largely donor specific. Study findings and constraints: Day 37-peaking second-wave clones had unconfirmed SARS-CoV-2 specificity.

Looked up from germline, CDR1 is SGHRS and CDR2 is YFSETQ. Germline trimming cut 0 bases from V and 1 base from J; bases unmatched to any gene: 4. CDR3 size: 16 residues. The receptor comes from an adult woman who had mild COVID-19 (a few samples of this study predate the infection). Cell type and time point are not known. This rearrangement joins TRBV5-1 to TRBJ1-1; TRBD1 matches at 9 bases. The sample consisted of PBMCs or a T cell subset sorted from them (not recorded which). The DNA for the CDR3 is TGCGCCAGCAGCTTGGTTCGGGACAGGGCGAACACTGAAGCTTTCTTT. Protein product: CASSLVRDRANTEAFF.